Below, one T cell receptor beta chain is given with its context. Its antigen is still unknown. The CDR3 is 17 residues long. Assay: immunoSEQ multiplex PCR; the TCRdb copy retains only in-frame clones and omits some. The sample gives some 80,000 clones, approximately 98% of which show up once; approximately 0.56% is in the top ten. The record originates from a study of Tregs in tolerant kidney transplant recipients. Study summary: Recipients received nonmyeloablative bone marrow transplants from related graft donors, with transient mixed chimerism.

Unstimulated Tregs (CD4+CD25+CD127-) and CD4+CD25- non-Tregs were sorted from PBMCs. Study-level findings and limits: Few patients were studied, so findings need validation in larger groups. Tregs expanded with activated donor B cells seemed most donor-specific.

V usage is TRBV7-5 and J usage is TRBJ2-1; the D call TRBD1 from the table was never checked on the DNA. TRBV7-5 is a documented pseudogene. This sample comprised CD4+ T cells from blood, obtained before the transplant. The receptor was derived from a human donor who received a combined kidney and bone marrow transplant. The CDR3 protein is CVRSLGLGAASYNEQFF. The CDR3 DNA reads TGTGTCAGAAGCTTAGGGTTAGGGGCGGCCTCCTACAATGAGCAGTTCTTC.